This T cell receptor (beta chain) emerged from a study of T cell responses to AZD1222 COVID-19 vaccine. On the study more broadly: Pooled samples include second doses given at about 4 or 12 weeks.

Generated by immunoSEQ multiplex PCR, the TCRdb table keeps only in-frame clones and is missing some. The sample carries tens of thousands of clones, 85% to 90% recorded once. V gave up 2 bases and J gave up 7 bases, with 12 bases separating them. This CDR3 region has 14 residues. Germline lookup yields CDR1 SGHTA and CDR2 FQGTGA. Study-wide points: Clonal diversity may have been underestimated in mostly white British donors.

A remark on this clone: As yet, its antigen is unknown.

The sequenced sample was peripheral blood, obtained on day 0 of AZD1222 vaccination. The rearrangement joins TRBV7-3 to TRBJ1-5; D not resolved. This clonotype was sampled from an adult in good health. The CDR3 DNA reads TGTGCCAGCAGCTTAGAAGGGTTGGACCAGCCCCAGCATTTT. Translation gives CASSLEGLDQPQHF.